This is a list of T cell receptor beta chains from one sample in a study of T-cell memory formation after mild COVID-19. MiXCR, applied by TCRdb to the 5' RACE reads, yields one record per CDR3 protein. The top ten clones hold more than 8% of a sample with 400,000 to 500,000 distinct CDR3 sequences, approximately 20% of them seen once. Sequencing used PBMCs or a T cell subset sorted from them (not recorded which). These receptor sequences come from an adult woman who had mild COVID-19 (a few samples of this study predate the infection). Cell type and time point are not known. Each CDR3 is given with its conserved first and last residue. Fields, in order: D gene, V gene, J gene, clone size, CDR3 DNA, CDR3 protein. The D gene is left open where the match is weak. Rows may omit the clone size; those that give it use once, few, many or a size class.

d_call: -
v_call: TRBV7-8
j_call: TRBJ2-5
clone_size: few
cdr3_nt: TGTGCCAGCACCCCGCGCAGAACACAAGAGACCCAGTACTTC
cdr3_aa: CASTPRRTQETQYF

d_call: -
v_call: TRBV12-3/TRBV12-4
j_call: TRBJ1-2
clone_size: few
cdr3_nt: TGTGCCAGCAGTCAGGTCTCCTATGGCTACACCTTC
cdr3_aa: CASSQVSYGYTF

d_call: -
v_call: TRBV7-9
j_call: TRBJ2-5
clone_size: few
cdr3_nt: TGTGCCAGCAGCTTCGAGGGGGGCCAAGAGACCCAGTACTTC
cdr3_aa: CASSFEGGQETQYF

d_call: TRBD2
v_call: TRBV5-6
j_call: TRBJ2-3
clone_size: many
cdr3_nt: TGTGCCAGCAGCTTCGGGCTAGCGGGGGGGCCGAGCACAGATACGCAGTATTTT
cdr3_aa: CASSFGLAGGPSTDTQYF

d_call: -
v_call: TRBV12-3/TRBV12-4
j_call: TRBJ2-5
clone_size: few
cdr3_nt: TGTGCCAGCACCTCCGGGACGCGCGTCGGGACCCAGTACTTC
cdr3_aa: CASTSGTRVGTQYF

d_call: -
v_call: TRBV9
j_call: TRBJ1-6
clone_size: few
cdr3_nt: TGTGCCAGCGGGGGGCCGGGGGATAATTCACCCCTCCACTTT
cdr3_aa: CASGGPGDNSPLHF

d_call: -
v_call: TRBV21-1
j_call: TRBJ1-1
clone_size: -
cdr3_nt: -
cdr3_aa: CASSDKFGQGAEAFF

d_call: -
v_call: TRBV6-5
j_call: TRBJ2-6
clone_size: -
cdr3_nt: TGTGCCAGCAGTTCGGTCCGGGACACAGGCCCTGGGGCCAACGTCCTGACTTTC
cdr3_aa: CASSSVRDTGPGANVLTF

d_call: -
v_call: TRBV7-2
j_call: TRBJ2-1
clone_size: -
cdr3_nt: TGTGCCAGCAGCTTAGGGACAACGGTACTCAATGAGCAGTTCTTC
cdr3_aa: CASSLGTTVLNEQFF

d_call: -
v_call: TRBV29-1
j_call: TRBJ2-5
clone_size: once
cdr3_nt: TGCAGCGTTGTCAGGGGAGAGACCCAGTACTTC
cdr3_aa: CSVVRGETQYF

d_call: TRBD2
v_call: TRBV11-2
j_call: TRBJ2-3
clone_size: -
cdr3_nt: TGTGCCAGCAGCTTAAGCCCCGGACTAGCGGGGGGTCGGGATACGCAGTATTTT
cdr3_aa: CASSLSPGLAGGRDTQYF

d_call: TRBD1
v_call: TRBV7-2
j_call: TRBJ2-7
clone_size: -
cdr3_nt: TGTGCCAGCAGCTTAGTGACAGGGGGCCCCTCCTACGAGCAGTACTTC
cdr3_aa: CASSLVTGGPSYEQYF

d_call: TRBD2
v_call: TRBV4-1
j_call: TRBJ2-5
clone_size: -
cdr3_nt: TGCGCCAGCAGCCAAGTTCTAGCGGGTGGTCAAGAGACCCAGTACTTC
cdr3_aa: CASSQVLAGGQETQYF

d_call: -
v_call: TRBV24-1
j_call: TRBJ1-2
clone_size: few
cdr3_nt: TGTGCCACCAGTGATTCCCACGGCTACACCTTC
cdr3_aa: CATSDSHGYTF

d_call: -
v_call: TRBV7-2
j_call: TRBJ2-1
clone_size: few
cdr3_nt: TGTGCCAGCAGCCCAGCGGTTGACGATGAGCAGTTCTTC
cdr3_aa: CASSPAVDDEQFF

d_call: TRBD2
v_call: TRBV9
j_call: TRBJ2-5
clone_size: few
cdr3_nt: TGTGCCAGCAGCGGTCAAGGCGGGGGGGCAGAGACCCAGTACTTC
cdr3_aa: CASSGQGGGAETQYF

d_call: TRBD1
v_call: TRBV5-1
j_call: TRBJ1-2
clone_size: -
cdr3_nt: TGCGCCAGCAGCACGGGACAGTATATTGGCTACACCTTC
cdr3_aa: CASSTGQYIGYTF

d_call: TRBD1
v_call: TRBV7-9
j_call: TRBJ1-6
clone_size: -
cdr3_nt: TGTGCCAGCAGCCCCGGGGACAGGAGCTCCTATAATTCACCCCTCCACTTT
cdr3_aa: CASSPGDRSSYNSPLHF

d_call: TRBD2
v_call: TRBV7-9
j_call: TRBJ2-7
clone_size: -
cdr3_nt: TGTGCCAGCTCCCCCCGGGTTACCAGCGGGAGGGCCTACGAGCAGTACTTC
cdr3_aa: CASSPRVTSGRAYEQYF

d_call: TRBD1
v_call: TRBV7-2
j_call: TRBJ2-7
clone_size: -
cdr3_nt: TGTGCCAGCAGCCCCCACAGGGGAACCTACGAGCAGTACTTC
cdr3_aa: CASSPHRGTYEQYF

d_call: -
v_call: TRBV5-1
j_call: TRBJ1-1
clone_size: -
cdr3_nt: TGCGCCAGCAGCTGGGACGGAAACACTGAAGCTTTCTTT
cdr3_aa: CASSWDGNTEAFF

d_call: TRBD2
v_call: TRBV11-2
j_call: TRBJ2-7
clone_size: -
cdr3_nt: TGTGCCAGCAGCTTTGATGCCTGGAGCGGGAAGTCCTACGAGCAGTACTTC
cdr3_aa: CASSFDAWSGKSYEQYF

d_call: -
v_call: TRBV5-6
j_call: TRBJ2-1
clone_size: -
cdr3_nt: TGTGCCAGCAGCTTGGCATTGGAGGCCGTTGAGCAGTTCTTC
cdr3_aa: CASSLALEAVEQFF

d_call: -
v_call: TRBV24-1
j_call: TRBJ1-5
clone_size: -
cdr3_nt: TGTGCCACCAGTGTCAGGGCTAATCAGCCCCAGCATTTT
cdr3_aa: CATSVRANQPQHF

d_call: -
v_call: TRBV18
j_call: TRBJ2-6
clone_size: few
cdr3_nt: TGTGCCAGCTCACCACCAGGGCTTGAGATCTCTGGGGCCAACGTCCTGACTTTC
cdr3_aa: CASSPPGLEISGANVLTF

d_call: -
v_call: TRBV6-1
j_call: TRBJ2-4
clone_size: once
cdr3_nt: TGTGCCAGCAAATTCGGTGGGGGAAACATTCAGTACTTC
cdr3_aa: CASKFGGGNIQYF

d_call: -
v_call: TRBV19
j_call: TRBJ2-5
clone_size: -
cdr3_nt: TGTGCCACTCTAGGGATAGGGGAGACCCAGTACTTC
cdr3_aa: CATLGIGETQYF

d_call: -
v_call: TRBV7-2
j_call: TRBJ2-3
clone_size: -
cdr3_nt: TGTGCCAGCAGCTTTCGTAGGCGCACAGATACGCAGTATTTT
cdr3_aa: CASSFRRRTDTQYF

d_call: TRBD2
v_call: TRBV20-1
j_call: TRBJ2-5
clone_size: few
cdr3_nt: TGCAGTGCTAGAGTCGGGGGGGGGCAAGAGACCCAGTACTTC
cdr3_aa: CSARVGGGQETQYF

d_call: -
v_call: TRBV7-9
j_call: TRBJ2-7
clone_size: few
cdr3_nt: TGTGCCAGCAGCTCCGGGTCTCCATCCTACGAGCAGTACTTC
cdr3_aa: CASSSGSPSYEQYF

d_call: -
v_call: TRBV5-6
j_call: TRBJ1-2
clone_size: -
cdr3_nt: TGTGCCAGCAGCTTGGCCCTGGGGTTGCGCTATGGCTACACCTTC
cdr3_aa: CASSLALGLRYGYTF

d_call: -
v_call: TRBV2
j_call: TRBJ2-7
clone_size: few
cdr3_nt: TGTGCCAGCAGTGAGCGGGGCACACCTGGCCGCTACTACGAGCAGTACTTC
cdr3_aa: CASSERGTPGRYYEQYF

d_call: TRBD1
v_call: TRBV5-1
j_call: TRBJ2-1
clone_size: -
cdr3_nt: TGCGCCAGCAGCTTGGGGGGACAGACCCTCAATGAGCAGTTCTTC
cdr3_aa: CASSLGGQTLNEQFF

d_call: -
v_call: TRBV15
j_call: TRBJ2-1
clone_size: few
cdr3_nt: TGTGCCACCAGCATCTCCCGGGACTCATACTCCTACAATGAGCAGTTCTTC
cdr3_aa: CATSISRDSYSYNEQFF

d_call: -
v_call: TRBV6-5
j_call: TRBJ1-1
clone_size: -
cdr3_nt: TGTGCCAGTGGTGGGGGTGGAATCACTGAAGCTTTCTTT
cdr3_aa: CASGGGGITEAFF

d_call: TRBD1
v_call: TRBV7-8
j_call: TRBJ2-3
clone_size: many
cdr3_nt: TGTGCCAGCAGCCCGCGACAGGGAATGATCAGAGATACGCAGTATTTT
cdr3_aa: CASSPRQGMIRDTQYF

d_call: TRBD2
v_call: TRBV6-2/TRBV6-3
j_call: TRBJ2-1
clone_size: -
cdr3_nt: TGTGCCAGCAGTTTCCAACTAGCGGCGAATGAGCAGTTCTTC
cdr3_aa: CASSFQLAANEQFF

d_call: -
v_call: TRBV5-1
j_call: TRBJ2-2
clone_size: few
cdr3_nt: TGCGCCAGCAGATCCGGAGGGGGACAGAACACCGGGGAGCTGTTTTTT
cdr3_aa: CASRSGGGQNTGELFF

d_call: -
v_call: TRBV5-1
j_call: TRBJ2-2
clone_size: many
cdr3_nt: TGCGCCAGCAGCTTGCTAGCGAACACCGGGGAGCTGTTTTTT
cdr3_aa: CASSLLANTGELFF

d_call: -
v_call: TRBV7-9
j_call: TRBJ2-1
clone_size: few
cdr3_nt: TGTGCCGTATCCTTCAGTTTGGATCAGTCGTTCTTC
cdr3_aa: CAVSFSLDQSFF

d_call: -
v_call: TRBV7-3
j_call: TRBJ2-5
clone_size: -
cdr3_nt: TGTGCCAGCAGCCCGGGGACCGGGACCCAGTACTTC
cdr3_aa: CASSPGTGTQYF

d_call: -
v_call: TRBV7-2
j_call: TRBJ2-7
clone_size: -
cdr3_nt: TGTGCCAGCAGCTTAGCGGTGACAGGAGTCTACGAGCAGTACTTC
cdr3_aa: CASSLAVTGVYEQYF

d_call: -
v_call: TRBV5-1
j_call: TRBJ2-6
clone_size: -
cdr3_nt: TGCGCCAGCAGCTTCGGTACGTCCTCTGGGGCCAACGTCCTGACTTTC
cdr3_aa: CASSFGTSSGANVLTF

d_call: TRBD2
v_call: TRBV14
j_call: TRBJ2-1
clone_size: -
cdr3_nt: TGTGCCAGCAGCCAAGCACTAGCGGGAGGGCCCCTCTACAATGAGCAGTTCTTC
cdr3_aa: CASSQALAGGPLYNEQFF

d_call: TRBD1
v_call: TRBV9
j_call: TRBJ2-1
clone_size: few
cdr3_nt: TGTGCCAGCAGCGCCTCCGGGACAGGGGCGGATGAGCAGTTCTTC
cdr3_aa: CASSASGTGADEQFF

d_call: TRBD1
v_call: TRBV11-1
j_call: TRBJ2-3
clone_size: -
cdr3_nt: TGTGCCAGCAGCTTAGGAGACAGGGGGCGAGATACGCAGTATTTT
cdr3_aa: CASSLGDRGRDTQYF

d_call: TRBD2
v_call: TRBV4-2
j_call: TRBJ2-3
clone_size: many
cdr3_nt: TGTGCCAGCAGCCAAGATCTAGCGGGGGAAAGCACAGATACGCAGTATTTT
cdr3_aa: CASSQDLAGESTDTQYF

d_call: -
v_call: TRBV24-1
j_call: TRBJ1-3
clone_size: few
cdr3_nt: TGTGCCACCAGTGATTCCCAGGGAAACACCATATATTTT
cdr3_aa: CATSDSQGNTIYF

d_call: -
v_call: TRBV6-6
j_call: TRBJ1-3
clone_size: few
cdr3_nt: TGTGCCAGCAGTTACCCCCGGGACCCCCGCTCTGGAAACACCATATATTTT
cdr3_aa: CASSYPRDPRSGNTIYF

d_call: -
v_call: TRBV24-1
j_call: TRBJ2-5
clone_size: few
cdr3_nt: TGTGCCACCAGTGACCTTGGGGATGAGACCCAGTACTTC
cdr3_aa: CATSDLGDETQYF

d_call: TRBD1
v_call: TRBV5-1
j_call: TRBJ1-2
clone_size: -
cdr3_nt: TGCGCCAGCAGCTTGGGGGACAGGGCTCTTAACTATGGCTACACCTTC
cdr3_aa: CASSLGDRALNYGYTF

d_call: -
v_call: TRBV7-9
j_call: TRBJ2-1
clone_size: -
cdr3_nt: TGTGCCAGCAGCTTGCACGGCCCCCGGGGCAATGAGCAGTTCTTC
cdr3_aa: CASSLHGPRGNEQFF

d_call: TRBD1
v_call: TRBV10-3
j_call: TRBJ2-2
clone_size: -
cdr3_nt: TGTGCCATCAGTGAGTCGCTTGGACAGGCGAGAAACACCGGGGAGCTGTTTTTT
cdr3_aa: CAISESLGQARNTGELFF

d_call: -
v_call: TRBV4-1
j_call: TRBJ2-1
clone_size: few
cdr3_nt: TGCGCCAGCAGCCTCACAGGGACCTCCTACAATGAGCAGTTCTTC
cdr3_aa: CASSLTGTSYNEQFF

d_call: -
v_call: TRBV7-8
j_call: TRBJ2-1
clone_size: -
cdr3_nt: TGTGCCAGCAGCTTACCCATCTTCTATGGGTACTACAATGAGCAGTTCTTC
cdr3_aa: CASSLPIFYGYYNEQFF

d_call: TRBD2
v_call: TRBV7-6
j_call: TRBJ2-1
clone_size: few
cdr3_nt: TGTGCCAGCAGCTTAACCGCGGGGGGGCGCAATGAGCAGTTCTTC
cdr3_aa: CASSLTAGGRNEQFF

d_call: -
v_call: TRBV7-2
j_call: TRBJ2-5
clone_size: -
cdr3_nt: TGTGCCAGCAGCTCAGGGACCCAAGAGACCCAGTACTTC
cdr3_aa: CASSSGTQETQYF

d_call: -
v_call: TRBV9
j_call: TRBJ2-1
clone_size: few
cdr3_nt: TGTGCCAGCAGCGAAACCGGGACTCCCTACAATGAGCAGTTCTTC
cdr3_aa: CASSETGTPYNEQFF